This TCR beta chain was documented in a study of T cell responses to AZD1222 COVID-19 vaccine. This CDR3 has 14 amino acids. V lost 1 base to trimming and J lost 2 bases, with 9 bases between them. CDR1 SGHVS and CDR2 FQNEAQ come from the germline V gene. Repertoires were generated with immunoSEQ multiplex PCR, while TCRdb's copy carries only in-frame clones and drops some. The sample yields roughly 56,000 clones, roughly 88% seen once. The source of this sequence is an adult in good health. The sample in question was peripheral blood, obtained on day 0 of AZD1222 vaccination. The chain carries TRBV7-8 and TRBJ2-7; D is uncertain. The CDR3 sequence is CASSLGSRTYEQYF. CDR3 in DNA: TGTGCCAGCAGCTTAGGATCCAGGACCTACGAGCAGTACTTC.